This is a list of T cell receptor beta chains from one sample in a study of Ad26.COV2.S vaccination and SARS-CoV-2 variants. Only in-frame clones appear in the TCRdb table, and some are missing; sequencing was by immunoSEQ multiplex PCR. The profile shows around 450,000 clones, 70% to 90% of them singletons. Sequencing used peripheral blood, obtained in a trial of Ad26.COV2.S vaccine versus placebo. The source is a person aged 18 to 59 who received the Ad26.COV2.S COVID-19 vaccine or a placebo. Each CDR3 is given with its conserved first and last residue. The order of the fields is D gene, V gene, J gene, clone size, CDR3 DNA, CDR3 protein. A D gene is named only where the DNA matches it firmly. A row's size may be missing; if present it is once, few, many or a size class.

d_gene: TRBD1; v_gene: TRBV25-1; j_gene: TRBJ1-1; abundance: -; CDR3nt: TGTGCCAGCAGTGCCAGGGGGACAGGGGCTGTGGGGGCTTTCTTT; CDR3aa: CASSARGTGAVGAFF
d_gene: -; v_gene: TRBV10-3; j_gene: TRBJ2-7; abundance: -; CDR3nt: TGTGCCATCAGTGAGGCACGCGCACTCGGTCTGTACTTC; CDR3aa: CAISEARALGLYF
d_gene: -; v_gene: TRBV4-3; j_gene: TRBJ1-3; abundance: -; CDR3nt: TGCGCCAGCAGCCAAGACTGGCAAACATTTGGAAACACCATATATTTT; CDR3aa: CASSQDWQTFGNTIYF
d_gene: -; v_gene: TRBV4-1; j_gene: TRBJ2-5; abundance: -; CDR3nt: TGCGCCAGCAGCCCCGTAATGGTAGGGGAGACCCAGTACTTC; CDR3aa: CASSPVMVGETQYF
d_gene: TRBD1; v_gene: TRBV7-2; j_gene: TRBJ2-3; abundance: -; CDR3nt: TGTGCCAGCAGCGAGGGGGCAACAGATACGCAGTATTTT; CDR3aa: CASSEGATDTQYF
d_gene: TRBD1; v_gene: TRBV28; j_gene: TRBJ2-3; abundance: once; CDR3nt: TGTGCCAGCAGTTTTTCCACAGGGGGTACAGATACGCAGTATTTT; CDR3aa: CASSFSTGGTDTQYF
d_gene: -; v_gene: TRBV19; j_gene: TRBJ2-5; abundance: -; CDR3nt: TGTGCCAGTAGTATAGGGGTTCAAGAGACCCAGTACTTC; CDR3aa: CASSIGVQETQYF
d_gene: -; v_gene: TRBV2; j_gene: TRBJ1-4; abundance: -; CDR3nt: TGTGCCAGCAGTGATTTGGGGGCAACTAATGAAAAACTGTTTTTT; CDR3aa: CASSDLGATNEKLFF
d_gene: TRBD1; v_gene: TRBV30; j_gene: TRBJ1-6; abundance: -; CDR3nt: TGTGCCTGGAGAACCGACAGGGTACTTCCCCTCCACTTT; CDR3aa: CAWRTDRVLPLHF
d_gene: -; v_gene: TRBV7-2; j_gene: TRBJ2-3; abundance: -; CDR3nt: TGTGCCAGCACCCTTACTGCAGATACGCAGTATTTT; CDR3aa: CASTLTADTQYF
d_gene: TRBD1; v_gene: TRBV6-6; j_gene: TRBJ1-1; abundance: -; CDR3nt: TGTGCCAGCAGCCAGGGACAGGGAGGCACTGAAGCTTTCTTT; CDR3aa: CASSQGQGGTEAFF
d_gene: TRBD1; v_gene: TRBV5-1; j_gene: TRBJ2-2; abundance: -; CDR3nt: TGCGCCAGCAGCTTGTATGGGACAGGGAGGACCGGGGAGCTGTTTTTT; CDR3aa: CASSLYGTGRTGELFF
d_gene: -; v_gene: TRBV4-1; j_gene: TRBJ1-2; abundance: -; CDR3nt: TGCGCCAGCAGCCAAGTATCTGGCTACACCTTC; CDR3aa: CASSQVSGYTF
d_gene: -; v_gene: TRBV2; j_gene: TRBJ1-1; abundance: -; CDR3nt: TGTGCCAGCAGTGATAGGGAGAACACTGAAGCTTTCTTT; CDR3aa: CASSDRENTEAFF
d_gene: TRBD2; v_gene: TRBV5-4; j_gene: TRBJ2-2; abundance: -; CDR3nt: TGTGCCAGCAGCGCGGGGGGTGACACCGGGGAGCTGTTTTTT; CDR3aa: CASSAGGDTGELFF
d_gene: TRBD1; v_gene: TRBV13; j_gene: TRBJ1-4; abundance: -; CDR3nt: TGTGCCAGCAGCTCACAGGGGGTACAGAAGGAAAAACTGTTTTTT; CDR3aa: CASSSQGVQKEKLFF
d_gene: TRBD1; v_gene: TRBV30; j_gene: TRBJ2-3; abundance: -; CDR3nt: TGTGCCTGGAACCCAGGGGGCTCAGGTACGCAGTATTTT; CDR3aa: CAWNPGGSGTQYF
d_gene: TRBD1; v_gene: TRBV9; j_gene: TRBJ2-5; abundance: -; CDR3nt: TGTGCCAGCAGCGTAGCGACAGGGTGGAGGACCCAGTACTTC; CDR3aa: CASSVATGWRTQYF
d_gene: -; v_gene: TRBV27; j_gene: TRBJ1-5; abundance: few; CDR3nt: TGTGCCAGCAGTTTCGGGGGATTAAGCAATCAGCCCCAGCATTTT; CDR3aa: CASSFGGLSNQPQHF
d_gene: TRBD1; v_gene: TRBV4-3; j_gene: TRBJ2-7; abundance: -; CDR3nt: TGCGCCAGCAGCCAAGATATACAGGGGAACGAGCAGTACTTC; CDR3aa: CASSQDIQGNEQYF
d_gene: TRBD2; v_gene: TRBV5-1; j_gene: TRBJ2-2; abundance: -; CDR3nt: TGCGCCAGCAGCAGAAGCGGGGGCTCGAACACCGGGGAGCTGTTTTTT; CDR3aa: CASSRSGGSNTGELFF
d_gene: -; v_gene: TRBV10-2; j_gene: TRBJ1-1; abundance: once; CDR3nt: TGCGCCAGCAGTGGAGGCAGATCTGAAGCTTTCTTT; CDR3aa: CASSGGRSEAFF
d_gene: TRBD2; v_gene: TRBV5-1; j_gene: TRBJ2-5; abundance: -; CDR3nt: TGCGCCAGCAGCTTGACTCTAGCGGGGGGGCCGGAGACCCAGTACTTC; CDR3aa: CASSLTLAGGPETQYF
d_gene: -; v_gene: TRBV5-4; j_gene: TRBJ1-2; abundance: -; CDR3nt: TGTGCCAGCAGCTTGGCGGGGGGACAAGGGTACGGCTACACCTTC; CDR3aa: CASSLAGGQGYGYTF
d_gene: -; v_gene: TRBV11-2; j_gene: TRBJ1-3; abundance: -; CDR3nt: TGTGCCAGCAGCTTAGGTCGCCCACAAGATATACGAAACACCATATATTTT; CDR3aa: CASSLGRPQDIRNTIYF
d_gene: TRBD2; v_gene: TRBV11-2; j_gene: TRBJ2-5; abundance: -; CDR3nt: TGTGCCAGCAGCCCTAGCGGGGGAACCCGTTTTCAGTACTTC; CDR3aa: CASSPSGGTRFQYF
d_gene: TRBD1; v_gene: TRBV19; j_gene: TRBJ2-3; abundance: -; CDR3nt: TGTGCCAGTAGTATCTCAGGGGGCAGCACAGATACGCAGTATTTT; CDR3aa: CASSISGGSTDTQYF
d_gene: TRBD1; v_gene: TRBV7-9; j_gene: TRBJ2-3; abundance: -; CDR3nt: TGTGCCAGCAGCGTCGGGACAGGGGGGGACACAGATACGCAGTATTTT; CDR3aa: CASSVGTGGDTDTQYF
d_gene: -; v_gene: TRBV27; j_gene: TRBJ2-2; abundance: -; CDR3nt: TGTGCCAGCAGCTGGGGCGGGGGCCCCCCCGGGGAGCTGTTTTTT; CDR3aa: CASSWGGGPPGELFF
d_gene: TRBD2; v_gene: TRBV11-3; j_gene: TRBJ2-5; abundance: -; CDR3nt: TGTGCCAGCAGCCCCTCCGGGGGGGCGGTCGAGACCCAGTACTTC; CDR3aa: CASSPSGGAVETQYF
d_gene: -; v_gene: TRBV4-1; j_gene: TRBJ1-5; abundance: -; CDR3nt: TGCGCCAGCAGCTACAGAGTGGGGGGGGTGAGCAATCAGCCCCAGCATTTT; CDR3aa: CASSYRVGGVSNQPQHF
d_gene: TRBD2; v_gene: TRBV5-1; j_gene: TRBJ2-3; abundance: once; CDR3nt: TGCGCCAGCAGCTTGGGACTAGCGGTTACTAGCACAGATACGCAGTATTTT; CDR3aa: CASSLGLAVTSTDTQYF
d_gene: -; v_gene: TRBV4-1; j_gene: TRBJ1-5; abundance: once; CDR3nt: TGCGCCAGCAGCCAGGGGGCGACGGGTCAGCCCCAGCATTTT; CDR3aa: CASSQGATGQPQHF
d_gene: -; v_gene: TRBV2; j_gene: TRBJ1-1; abundance: once; CDR3nt: TGTGCCAGCAGAAGGGAAGGGGACACTGAAGCTTTCTTT; CDR3aa: CASRREGDTEAFF
d_gene: -; v_gene: TRBV4-1; j_gene: TRBJ2-3; abundance: once; CDR3nt: TGCGCCAGCAGCCAAGCTGGAGCGGGCAGCACAGATACGCAGTATTTT; CDR3aa: CASSQAGAGSTDTQYF
d_gene: TRBD2; v_gene: TRBV4-3; j_gene: TRBJ2-7; abundance: once; CDR3nt: TGCGCCAGCAGCCCAAGACTAGCGGGGCCCTACGAGCAGTACTTC; CDR3aa: CASSPRLAGPYEQYF
d_gene: -; v_gene: TRBV6-2/TRBV6-3; j_gene: TRBJ2-7; abundance: -; CDR3nt: TGTGCCAGCAGTTACTGGCTGGGGACCAACGAGCAGTACTTC; CDR3aa: CASSYWLGTNEQYF
d_gene: -; v_gene: TRBV3-1/TRBV3-2; j_gene: TRBJ2-5; abundance: -; CDR3nt: TGTGCCAGCAGCCAAGATCTGGCGGTGCAAGAGACCCAGTACTTC; CDR3aa: CASSQDLAVQETQYF
d_gene: TRBD2; v_gene: TRBV6-4; j_gene: TRBJ2-1; abundance: many; CDR3nt: TGTGCCAGCAGTGAAGACGGGGGGGCGGGCAATGAGCAGTTCTTC; CDR3aa: CASSEDGGAGNEQFF
d_gene: -; v_gene: TRBV7-2; j_gene: TRBJ2-1; abundance: -; CDR3nt: TGTGCCAGCAGCTTATCCCCCCGAGGTGAGCAGTTCTTC; CDR3aa: CASSLSPRGEQFF
d_gene: -; v_gene: TRBV5-1; j_gene: TRBJ2-7; abundance: -; CDR3nt: TGCGCCAGCAGCCCGGGGCAGGTCGACGACGAGCAGTACTTC; CDR3aa: CASSPGQVDDEQYF
d_gene: -; v_gene: TRBV2; j_gene: TRBJ1-2; abundance: -; CDR3nt: TGTGCCAGCAGACCTCCGTTTGTCAGCCTGTGGAATGGCTACACCTTC; CDR3aa: CASRPPFVSLWNGYTF
d_gene: -; v_gene: TRBV5-8; j_gene: TRBJ2-7; abundance: -; CDR3nt: TGTGCCAGCAGCATCCCTCCCGGGCCTCTCGCATACGAGCAGTACTTC; CDR3aa: CASSIPPGPLAYEQYF
d_gene: -; v_gene: TRBV10-1; j_gene: TRBJ1-5; abundance: -; CDR3nt: TGCGCCAGCAGTGAGACCTCCCAGCCCCAGCATTTT; CDR3aa: CASSETSQPQHF
d_gene: TRBD2; v_gene: TRBV10-1; j_gene: TRBJ2-1; abundance: few; CDR3nt: TGCGCCAGCAGTTCTAGCGGCTACAATGAGCAGTTCTTC; CDR3aa: CASSSSGYNEQFF